This TCR beta chain was recorded in a study of cytomegalovirus exposure and HLA in healthy donors. Of note for this clone: Its antigen remains unknown.

Overall study results and limits: The Asian-associated ancestry cluster reportedly had fewer N-insertions than the approximately 670-donor mean in a later analysis. Associated with cytomegalovirus, according to the listing, were 150 to 200 TCR beta chains. Sequencing probably produced one cluster of sequence variants that were highly shared.

PCR employed 60 Vbeta and 13 Jbeta primers. Profiled with immunoSEQ multiplex PCR; TCRdb holds only in-frame clones, not every one. The sample gives approximately 290,000 clones, about four fifths of which show up once; about 0.3% is in the top ten. Germline V gives CDR1 SEHNR, CDR2 FQNEAQ (reference sequence). The ends lost 0 bases at V and 4 bases at J; junction bases unmatched: 4. The CDR3 contains 16 residues. Sequencing used PBMCs. The J gene is TRBJ2-2, the V gene TRBV7-9; 8 positions agree with TRBD1. This receptor was identified in a girl aged 2-15 years in good health and CMV-seronegative. The CDR3 reads CASSLADRAATGELFF. For the CDR3, the DNA is TGTGCCAGCAGCTTAGCGGACAGGGCTGCCACCGGGGAGCTGTTTTTT.